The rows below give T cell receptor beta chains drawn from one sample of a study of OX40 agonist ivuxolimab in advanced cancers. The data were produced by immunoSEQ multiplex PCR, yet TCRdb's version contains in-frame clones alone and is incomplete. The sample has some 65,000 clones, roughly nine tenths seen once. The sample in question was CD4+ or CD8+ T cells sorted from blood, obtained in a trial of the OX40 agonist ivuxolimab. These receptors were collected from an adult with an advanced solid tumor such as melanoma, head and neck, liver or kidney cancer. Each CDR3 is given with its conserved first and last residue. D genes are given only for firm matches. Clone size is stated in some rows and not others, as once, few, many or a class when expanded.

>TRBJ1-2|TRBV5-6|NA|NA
TGTGCCAGCAGCTTGGACAGAGACTATGGCTACACCTTC
CASSLDRDYGYTF
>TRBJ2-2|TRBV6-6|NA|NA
TGTGCCAGCAGTTACTTCAAGGCAGAGAACACCGGGGAGCTGTTTTTT
CASSYFKAENTGELFF
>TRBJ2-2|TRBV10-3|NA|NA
TGTGCCATCCCGGGACTCCGTACCGGGGAGCTGTTTTTT
CAIPGLRTGELFF
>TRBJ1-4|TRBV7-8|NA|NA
TGTGCCAGCAGCTTAGACGGGCAGGGTGGGAATGAAAAACTGTTTTTT
CASSLDGQGGNEKLFF
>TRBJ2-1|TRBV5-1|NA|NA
TGCGCCAGCAGCGTCCGGGGGAATTGGGATGAGCAGTTCTTC
CASSVRGNWDEQFF
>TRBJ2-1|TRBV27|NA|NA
TGTGCCAGCGGGACCTCCTACAATGAGCAGTTCTTC
CASGTSYNEQFF
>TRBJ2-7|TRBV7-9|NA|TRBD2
TGTGCCAGCAGCCCACGGACTAGCGGGAGCTCCTACGAGCAGTACTTC
CASSPRTSGSSYEQYF
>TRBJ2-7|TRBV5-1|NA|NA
TGCGCCAGCAGTCAGGGCTACGAGCAGTACTTC
CASSQGYEQYF
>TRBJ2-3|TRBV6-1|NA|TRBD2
TGTGCCAGCACCCGACTAGCGATTCACACAGATACGCAGTATTTT
CASTRLAIHTDTQYF
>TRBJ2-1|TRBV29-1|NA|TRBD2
TGCAGCGTTCTCCCCGGGACTAGTCGGGACAATGAGCAGTTCTTC
CSVLPGTSRDNEQFF
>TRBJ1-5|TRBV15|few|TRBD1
TGTGCCACCAAAGGACAGGGCAATCAGCCCCAGCATTTT
CATKGQGNQPQHF
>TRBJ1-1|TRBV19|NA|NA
TGTGCCAGTAGTCCCACGGCGAACACTGAAGCTTTCTTT
CASSPTANTEAFF
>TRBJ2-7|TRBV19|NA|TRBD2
TGTGCCAGTAGTATAACTAGCGGGGGTTTCTACGAGCAGTACTTC
CASSITSGGFYEQYF
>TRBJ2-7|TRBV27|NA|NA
TGTGCCAGCAGTTTACAATCGACAGGTGCGACCTACGAGCAGTACTTC
CASSLQSTGATYEQYF
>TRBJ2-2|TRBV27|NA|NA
TGTGCCAGCAGTTTAAACTTCCTTGATGGGGAGCTGTTTTTT
CASSLNFLDGELFF
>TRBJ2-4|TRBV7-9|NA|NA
TGTGCCAGCAGCCCGGAAAGGGTTGGTGCCAAAAACATTCAGTACTTC
CASSPERVGAKNIQYF
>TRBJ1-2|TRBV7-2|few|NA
TGTGCCAGCAGCTTAGCGGGGAGAGGCTACACCTTC
CASSLAGRGYTF
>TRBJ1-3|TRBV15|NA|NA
TGTGCCACCAGCGCCCAAGGGGCTTATCCCTCTGGAAACACCATATATTTT
CATSAQGAYPSGNTIYF
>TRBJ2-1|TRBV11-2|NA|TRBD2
TGTGCCAGCAGCTCCCTCCCGGGACTAGCGGACTCCTACAATGAGCAGTTCTTC
CASSSLPGLADSYNEQFF
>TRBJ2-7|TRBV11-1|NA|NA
TGTGCCAGCAGCTTAGTACGGGCTAGCGACTTCTACGAGCAGTACTTC
CASSLVRASDFYEQYF
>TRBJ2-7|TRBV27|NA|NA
TGTGCCAGCAGTTTATCGAGGACCAACGAGCAGTACTTC
CASSLSRTNEQYF
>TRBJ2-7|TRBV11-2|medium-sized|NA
TGTGCCAGCAGCCAATCAGCCTACGAGCAGTACTTC
CASSQSAYEQYF
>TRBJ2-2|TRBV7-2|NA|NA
TGTGCCAGCAGCCCCGTCCGTGGGGGCGGCGGGGAGCTGTTTTTT
CASSPVRGGGGELFF
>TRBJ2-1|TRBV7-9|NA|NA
TGTGCCAGCAGCTTAGGAGGTTCCCCCCAGTTCTTC
CASSLGGSPQFF
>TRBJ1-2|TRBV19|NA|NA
TGTGCCAGTAGTAACCCTGGCTACACCTTC
CASSNPGYTF
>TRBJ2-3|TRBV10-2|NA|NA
TGCGCCAGCACCGACTGGTTTTCCACAGATACGCAGTATTTT
CASTDWFSTDTQYF
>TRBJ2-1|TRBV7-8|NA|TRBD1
TGTGCCAGCAGCGCACAGGGGGCAACCTACAATGAGCAGTTCTTC
CASSAQGATYNEQFF
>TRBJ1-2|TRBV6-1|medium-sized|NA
TGTGCCAGCAGTCTACAGGGCAGCTATGGCTACACCTTC
CASSLQGSYGYTF
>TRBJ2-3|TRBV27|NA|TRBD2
TGTGCCAGCAGTCCCCGACTAGCTTACACAGATACGCAGTATTTT
CASSPRLAYTDTQYF
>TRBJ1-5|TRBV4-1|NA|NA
TGCGCCAGCATAGTGGGCAGGTGCTCGGGGCAGCCCCAGCATTTT
CASIVGRCSGQPQHF
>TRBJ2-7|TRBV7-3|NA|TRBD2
TGTGCCAGCAGCTCAGCGGGAGGTTTACCCTACGAGCAGTACTTC
CASSSAGGLPYEQYF
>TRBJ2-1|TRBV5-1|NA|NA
TGCGCCAGCAGCTTGGTCATAGCAGGCGTTAGGGATGAGCAGTTCTTC
CASSLVIAGVRDEQFF
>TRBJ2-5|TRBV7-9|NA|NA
TGTGCCAGCAGACGTATCTACCAAGAGACCCAGTACTTC
CASRRIYQETQYF
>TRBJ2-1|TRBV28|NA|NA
TGTGCCAGCAGTTTGGCAGTTAGTGAGCAGTTCTTC
CASSLAVSEQFF
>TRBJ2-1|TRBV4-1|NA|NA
TGCGCCAGCAGCCCCCATAAGAATGAGCAGTTCTTC
CASSPHKNEQFF
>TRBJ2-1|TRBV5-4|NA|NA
TGTGCCAGCAGCGGAACAGGACAGGAGCAGTTCTTC
CASSGTGQEQFF
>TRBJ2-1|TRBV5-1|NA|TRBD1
TGCGCCAGCAGCCCCGGACAGGGCAATGAGCAGTTCTTC
CASSPGQGNEQFF
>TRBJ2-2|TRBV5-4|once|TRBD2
TGTGCCAGCAGCTTGGGGACTAGCGGGTTCACCGGGGAGCTGTTTTTT
CASSLGTSGFTGELFF
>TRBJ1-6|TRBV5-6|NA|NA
TGTGCCAGCAGCTTTTGGGGGGATTCCTATAATTCACCCCTCCACTTT
CASSFWGDSYNSPLHF
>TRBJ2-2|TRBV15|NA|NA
TGTGCCACCAGTCTAATCGGGGAGCTGTTTTTT
CATSLIGELFF
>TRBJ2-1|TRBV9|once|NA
TGTGCCAGCAGCGACGGGGGTAATGAGCAGTTCTTC
CASSDGGNEQFF
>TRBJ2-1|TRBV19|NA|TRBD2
TGTGCCAGTAGTATTAGCGGGAGGGGAAATGAGCAGTTCTTC
CASSISGRGNEQFF
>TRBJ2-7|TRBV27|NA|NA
TGTGCCAGCAGTCCCACCCGCGGGTACGAGCAGTACTTC
CASSPTRGYEQYF
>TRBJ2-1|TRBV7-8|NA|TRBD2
TGTGCCAGCAGCAGCGGACTAGCGAGCAATGAGCAGTTCTTC
CASSSGLASNEQFF
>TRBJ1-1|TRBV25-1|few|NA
TGTGCCAGCAGTGACCCGGGCGAGGGTATGAACACTGAAGCTTTCTTT
CASSDPGEGMNTEAFF
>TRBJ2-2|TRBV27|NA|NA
TGTGCCAGCAGTTGGGGAACGAACACCGGGGAGCTGTTTTTT
CASSWGTNTGELFF
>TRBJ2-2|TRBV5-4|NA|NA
TGTGCCACTCCCCGGGGGCGTTCGAACACCGGGGAGCTGTTTTTT
CATPRGRSNTGELFF
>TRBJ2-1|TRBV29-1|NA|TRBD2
TGCAGCGTTGAGGGACTAGCGGGAGCATCCTACAATGAGCAGTTCTTC
CSVEGLAGASYNEQFF
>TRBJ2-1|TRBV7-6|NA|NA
TGTGCCAGCAGCTTAGAGGAGGGATGGCTCAATGAGCAGTTCTTC
CASSLEEGWLNEQFF
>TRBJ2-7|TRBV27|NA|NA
TGTGCCAGCAGTTCACGGGACTTCGGATACGAGCAGTACTTC
CASSSRDFGYEQYF
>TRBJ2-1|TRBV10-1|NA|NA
TGCGCCAGCAGTGAGCTAGAAAGTGAGCAGTTCTTC
CASSELESEQFF
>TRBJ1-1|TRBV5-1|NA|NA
TGCGCCAGCAGCCCGAGGGGATCGAACACTGAAGCTTTCTTT
CASSPRGSNTEAFF
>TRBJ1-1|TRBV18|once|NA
TGTGCCAGCTCACCGGACGGACAGTGGACTGAAGCTTTCTTT
CASSPDGQWTEAFF
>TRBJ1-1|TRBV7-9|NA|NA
TGTGCCAGCAGCAAAAGTACACCCACTGAAGCTTTCTTT
CASSKSTPTEAFF